Described below is a single TCR beta chain sequence and its context. What it binds is not known. There are 15 residues in the CDR3. Germline V gene sequence: CDR1 SGHRS, CDR2 YFSETQ. The V gene lost 2 bases and the J gene lost 3 bases, with 14 bases spanning the gap. The sample comes from a study of cytomegalovirus exposure and HLA in healthy donors. The study's findings and limits: The listing of roughly 160 TCR beta chains classed them as cytomegalovirus-associated. Researchers reported in a later analysis that a missense DCLRE1C variant was tied to TCR beta V- and J-gene trimming.

The PCR employed 60 Vbeta primers together with 13 Jbeta primers. Clones were read by immunoSEQ multiplex PCR, and TCRdb kept only the in-frame ones, dropping some. Of under 150,000 clones in the sample, more than 80% were seen once. The rearrangement uses TRBV5-1 and TRBJ1-1; D remains ambiguous. The clonotype was recovered from a woman aged 40 to 50 in good health and CMV-seropositive. Sequenced input: PBMCs. The CDR3 coding sequence is TGCGCCAGCAGCTTTTTTTATATGGGCGACACTGAAGCTTTCTTT. This codes for CASSFFYMGDTEAFF. Supplemented by reference TRBV5-1 and TRBJ1-1, the full variable domain reads KAGVTQTPRYLIKTRGQQVTLSCSPISGHRSVSWYQQTPGQGLQFLFEYFSETQRNKGNFPGRFSGRQFSNSRSEMNVSTLELGDSALYLCASSFFYMGDTEAFFGQGTRLTVV.